This T cell receptor (beta chain) originates from a study of shared clonotypes between healthy human individuals. General study results and limits: The study generally estimated greater richness for naive than memory subsets. The study sampled only blood, and tissue repertoires likely differ. When naive CD4 clonotypes were compared across a handful of donors, approximately 5% were shared. Having only a few donors restricted how much genetic and exposure-history diversity was captured.

This CDR3 has 16 residues. V dropped 3 bases and J dropped 2; count of bases not matched to a gene: 9. Germline-derived CDR1 and CDR2 are KGHSH and LQKENI. About this clone: Its target is not known.

The table came from immunoSEQ multiplex PCR; TCRdb's copy has only in-frame clones and leaves some out. Of about 2 million clones in the sample, roughly 94% are singletons; the top ten hold around 1.2%. Positive CCR7 selection of CD45RO-negative cells yielded the naive CD8 cells, and terminally differentiated effector memory CD45RA+ cells were excluded. This TCR was recovered from a man between 18 and 29 years old in good health. Sequenced sample: naive CD8+ T cells sorted from blood. The chain joins TRBV18 to TRBJ2-7, with 8 bases identical to TRBD2. In DNA, the CDR3 is TGTGCCAGCTCACCCCTCAGCGGGGGACAAGCCTACGAGCAGTACTTC. Its protein is CASSPLSGGQAYEQYF. Together with reference TRBV18 and TRBJ2-7, the CDR3 gives the full variable domain: NAGVMQNPRHLVRRRGQEARLRCSPMKGHSHVYWYRQLPEEGLKFMVYLQKENIIDESGMPKERFSAEFPKEGPSILRIQQVVRGDSAAYFCASSPLSGGQAYEQYFGPGTRLTVT.